The T cell receptor beta chain described here comes from a study of T cell changes during pregnancy in multiple sclerosis (dated by TCRdb to between 2019 and 2020). Regarding the study in general: Changes in the T cell repertoire over the course of pregnancy were examined in this study in women with multiple sclerosis.

From the cysteine through the phenylalanine, the CDR3 covers 13 amino acids. Just CDR3 DNA is preserved here, 39 bases in frame from base 1. As encoded in the germline V gene (reference sequence), CDR1 is GTSNPN while CDR2 is SVGIG. The V and J ends are trimmed by 0 bases and 9 bases, leaving 12 bases between them. Receptor libraries were prepared by the immunoSEQ multiplex PCR assay. TCRdb re-hosts the immuneACCESS table, in-frame sequences only. Its copies lack some clones; in the studies checked, an unresolved V gene accounts for under half of them, and the cause for the rest is not known. Present in this sample are more than 25,000 clones, around nine tenths of which were seen just once. The ten largest clones add up to around 0.71% of the sample. This clone was counted once. This receptor's antigen is unknown. The input lacks base qualities; no much larger clone sits a single base away.

The rearrangement combines TRBV30 with TRBJ2-4; a weak D assignment points to TRBD2 (6 bases agree). The sequenced sample was CD4+ T cells from peripheral blood mononuclear cells, obtained in the first trimester of pregnancy. The source of this sequence is a female donor with multiple sclerosis, enrolled in a pregnancy study. The CDR3 region: CAWSVGGAGIQYF. Read as DNA, the sequence is TGTGCCTGGAGTGTGGGGGGTGCGGGCATTCAGTACTTC.